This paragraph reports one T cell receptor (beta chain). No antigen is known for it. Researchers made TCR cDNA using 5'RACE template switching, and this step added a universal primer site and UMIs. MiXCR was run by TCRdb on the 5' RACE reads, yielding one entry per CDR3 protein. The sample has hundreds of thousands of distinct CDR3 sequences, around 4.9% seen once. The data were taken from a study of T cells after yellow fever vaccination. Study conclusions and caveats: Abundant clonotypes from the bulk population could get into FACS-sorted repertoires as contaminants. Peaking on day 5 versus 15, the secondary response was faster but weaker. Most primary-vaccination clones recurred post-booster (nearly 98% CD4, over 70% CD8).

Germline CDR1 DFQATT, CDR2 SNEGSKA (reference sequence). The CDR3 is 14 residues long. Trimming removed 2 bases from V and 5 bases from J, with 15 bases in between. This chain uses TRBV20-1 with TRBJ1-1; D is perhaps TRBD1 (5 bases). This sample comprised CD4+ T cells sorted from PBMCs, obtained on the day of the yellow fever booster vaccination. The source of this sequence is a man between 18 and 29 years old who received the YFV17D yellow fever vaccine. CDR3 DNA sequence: TGCAGTGCTAGATGGGGCCCGGGAGGGACTGAAGCTTTCTTT. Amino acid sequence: CSARWGPGGTEAFF.